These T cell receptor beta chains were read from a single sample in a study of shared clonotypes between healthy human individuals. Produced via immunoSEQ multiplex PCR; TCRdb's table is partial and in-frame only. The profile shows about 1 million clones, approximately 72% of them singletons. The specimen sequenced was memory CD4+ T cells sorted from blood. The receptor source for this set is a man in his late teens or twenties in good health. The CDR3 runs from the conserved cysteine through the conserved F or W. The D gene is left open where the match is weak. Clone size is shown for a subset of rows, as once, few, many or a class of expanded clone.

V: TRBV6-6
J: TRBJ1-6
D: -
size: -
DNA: TGTGCCAGCAGTGGAGACAGGTTCTATAATTCACCCCTCCACTTT
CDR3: CASSGDRFYNSPLHF

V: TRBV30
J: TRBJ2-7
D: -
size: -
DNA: TGTGCCTGGAGTGTTGGACTCTCCTACGAGCAGTACTTC
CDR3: CAWSVGLSYEQYF

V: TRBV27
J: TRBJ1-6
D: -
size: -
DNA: TGTGCCAGCAGTCCCGGACAGACCTATAATTCACCCCTCCACTTT
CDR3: CASSPGQTYNSPLHF

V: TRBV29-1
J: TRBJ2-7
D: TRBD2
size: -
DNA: TGCAGCGTTACTATAGCGGGAGTGGCCTACGAGCAGTACTTC
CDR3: CSVTIAGVAYEQYF

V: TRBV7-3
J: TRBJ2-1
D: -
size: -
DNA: TGTGCCAGCGGTGTTGAGGGGTCCGCCTACAATGAGCAGTTCTTC
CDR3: CASGVEGSAYNEQFF

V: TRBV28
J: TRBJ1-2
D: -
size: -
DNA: TGTGCCAGCAGTTTTTTAGAATTTGGCTACACCTTC
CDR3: CASSFLEFGYTF

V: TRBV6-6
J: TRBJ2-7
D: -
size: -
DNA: TGTGCCAGCAGGTCCAGGGTTTCCGCTACCTACGAGCAGTACTTC
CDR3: CASRSRVSATYEQYF

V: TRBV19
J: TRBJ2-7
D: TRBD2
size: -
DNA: TGTGCCAGTAGTATAGGTCTAGCGGGGACCTACGAGCAGTACTTC
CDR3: CASSIGLAGTYEQYF

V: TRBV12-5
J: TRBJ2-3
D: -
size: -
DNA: TGTGCTAGTGGTTCCCGACCCGGGAGCACAGATACGCAGTATTTT
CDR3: CASGSRPGSTDTQYF

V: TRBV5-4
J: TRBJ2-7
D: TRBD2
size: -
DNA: TGTGCCAGCAGCTTGGTGGCTAGCGGGAGATACGAGCAGTACTTC
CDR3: CASSLVASGRYEQYF

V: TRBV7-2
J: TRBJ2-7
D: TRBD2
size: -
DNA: TGTGCCAGCAGCGAGAGCGGGATTGACTACGAGCAGTACTTC
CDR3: CASSESGIDYEQYF

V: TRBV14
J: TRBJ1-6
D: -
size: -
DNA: TGTGCCAGCAGCCAGGGTTATAATTCACCCCTCCACTTT
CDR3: CASSQGYNSPLHF

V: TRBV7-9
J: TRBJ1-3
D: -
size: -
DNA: TGTGCCAGCAGCTTAGAGGGGACCTTCTCTGGAAACACCATATATTTT
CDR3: CASSLEGTFSGNTIYF

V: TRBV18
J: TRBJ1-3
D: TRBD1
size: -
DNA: TGTGCCAGCTCACCTATGACAGGGGGAAACACCATATATTTT
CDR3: CASSPMTGGNTIYF

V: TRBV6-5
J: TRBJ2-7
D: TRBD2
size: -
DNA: TGTGCCTCCCGACCTAGCGGAACCTACGAGCAGTACTTC
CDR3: CASRPSGTYEQYF

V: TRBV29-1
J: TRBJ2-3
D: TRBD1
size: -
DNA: TGCAGCGTGACATGGACAGGGGTTGGGGATACGCAGTATTTT
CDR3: CSVTWTGVGDTQYF

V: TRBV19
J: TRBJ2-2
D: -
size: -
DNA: TGTGCCACCACAGAGGGGACTAACACCGGGGAGCTGTTTTTT
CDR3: CATTEGTNTGELFF

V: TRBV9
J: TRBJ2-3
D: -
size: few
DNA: TGTGCCAGCAGCGTAGAGGTAGGATACACAGATACGCAGTATTTT
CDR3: CASSVEVGYTDTQYF

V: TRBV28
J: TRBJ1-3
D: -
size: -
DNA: TGTGCCAGCAGTTTCCTACAGGGTTATGGAAACACCATATATTTT
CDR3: CASSFLQGYGNTIYF

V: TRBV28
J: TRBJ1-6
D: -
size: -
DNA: TGTGCCAGCAGTTCCGCGGATTCACCCCTCCACTTT
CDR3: CASSSADSPLHF

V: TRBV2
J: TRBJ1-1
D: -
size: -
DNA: TGTGCCAGCACTCCCGACGGAGGGGCGAACACTGAAGCTTTCTTT
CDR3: CASTPDGGANTEAFF

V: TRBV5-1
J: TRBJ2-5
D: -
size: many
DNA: TGCGCCAGCACCAACCCTCAAGAGACCCAGTACTTC
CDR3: CASTNPQETQYF